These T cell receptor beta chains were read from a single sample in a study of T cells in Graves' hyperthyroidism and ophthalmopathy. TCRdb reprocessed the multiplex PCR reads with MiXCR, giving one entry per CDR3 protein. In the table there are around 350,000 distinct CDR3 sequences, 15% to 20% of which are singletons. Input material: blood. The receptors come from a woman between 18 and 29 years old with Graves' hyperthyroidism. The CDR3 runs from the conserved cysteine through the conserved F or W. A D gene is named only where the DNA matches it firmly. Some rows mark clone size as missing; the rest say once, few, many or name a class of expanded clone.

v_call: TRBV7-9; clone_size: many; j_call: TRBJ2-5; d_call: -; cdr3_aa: CASSPGTSETQYF; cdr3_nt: TGTGCCAGCAGCCCCGGGACTTCAGAGACCCAGTACTTC
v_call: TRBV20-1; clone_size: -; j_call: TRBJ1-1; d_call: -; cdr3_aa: CSARGSGAEAFF; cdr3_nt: TGCAGTGCTAGGGGTTCAGGGGCTGAAGCTTTCTTT
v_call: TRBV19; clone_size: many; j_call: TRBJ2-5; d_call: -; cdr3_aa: CASSRRTEETQYF; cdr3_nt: TGTGCCAGTAGTCGTCGGACAGAGGAGACCCAGTACTTC
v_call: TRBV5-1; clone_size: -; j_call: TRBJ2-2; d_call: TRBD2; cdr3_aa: CASSLIGISGGTGELFF; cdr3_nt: TGCGCCAGCAGCCTCATTGGCATTAGCGGGGGCACCGGGGAGCTGTTTTTT
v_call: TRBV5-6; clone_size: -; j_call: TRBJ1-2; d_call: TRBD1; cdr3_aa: CASRYTQGAGGYTF; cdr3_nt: TGTGCCAGCAGATATACACAGGGGGCAGGTGGCTACACCTTC
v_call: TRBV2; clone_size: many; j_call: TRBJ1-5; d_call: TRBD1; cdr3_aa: CASNDRERQPQHF; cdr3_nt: TGTGCCAGCAATGACAGGGAGCGGCAGCCCCAGCATTTT
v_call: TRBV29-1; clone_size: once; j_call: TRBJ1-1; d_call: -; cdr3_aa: CSVVPAIVPEAFF; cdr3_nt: TGCAGCGTTGTTCCAGCCATAGTACCTGAAGCTTTCTTT
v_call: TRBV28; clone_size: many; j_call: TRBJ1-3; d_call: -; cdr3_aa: CASSPWEGGSGNTIYF; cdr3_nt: TGTGCCAGCAGTCCCTGGGAGGGCGGCTCTGGAAACACCATATATTTT
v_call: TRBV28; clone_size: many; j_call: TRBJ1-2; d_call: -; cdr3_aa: CASSFRDPRAYGYTF; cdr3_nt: TGTGCCAGCAGTTTCCGGGACCCTCGAGCCTATGGCTACACCTTC
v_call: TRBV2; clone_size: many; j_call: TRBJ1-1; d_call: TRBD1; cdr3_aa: CASSYERGPVNTEAFF; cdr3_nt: TGTGCCAGCAGTTACGAGAGGGGGCCGGTGAACACTGAAGCTTTCTTT